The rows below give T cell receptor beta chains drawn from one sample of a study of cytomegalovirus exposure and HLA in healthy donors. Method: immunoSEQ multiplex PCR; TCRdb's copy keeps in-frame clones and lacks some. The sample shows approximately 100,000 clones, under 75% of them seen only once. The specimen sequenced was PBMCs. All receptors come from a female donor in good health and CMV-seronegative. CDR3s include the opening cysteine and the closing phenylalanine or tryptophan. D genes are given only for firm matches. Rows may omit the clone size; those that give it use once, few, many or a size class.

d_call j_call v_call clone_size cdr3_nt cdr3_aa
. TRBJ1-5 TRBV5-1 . TGCGCCAGCAGCTTGGACGGGTCCAATCAGCCCCAGCATTTT CASSLDGSNQPQHF
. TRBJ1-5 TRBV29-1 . TGCAGCGTTATCAAGGTTATGGCGGTTAGCAATCAGCCCCAGCATTTT CSVIKVMAVSNQPQHF
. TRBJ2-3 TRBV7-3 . TGTGCCAGCAGCTTACTAGGGGACACAGATACGCAGTATTTT CASSLLGDTDTQYF
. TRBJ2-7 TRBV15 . TGTGCCACCAGCGCCCGCAGGGAAGGGACCTACGAGCAGTACTTC CATSARREGTYEQYF
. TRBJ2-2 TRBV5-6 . TGTGCCAGCGGCCGGCGGCAGCCTGGCGGGGAGCTGTTTTTT CASGRRQPGGELFF
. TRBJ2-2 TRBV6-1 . TGTGCCAGCAGAGTCTTGGGACTGTACACCGGGGAGCTGTTTTTT CASRVLGLYTGELFF
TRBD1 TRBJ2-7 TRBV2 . TGTGCCAGCAAGGACAGGCTCTACGAGCAGTACTTC CASKDRLYEQYF
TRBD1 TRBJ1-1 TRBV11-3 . TGTGCCAGCAGCTTAGATGGACAGGGGAACACTGAAGCTTTCTTT CASSLDGQGNTEAFF
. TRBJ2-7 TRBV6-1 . TGTGCCAGCAGTGCTCAGGGCGGAGAGCAGTACTTC CASSAQGGEQYF
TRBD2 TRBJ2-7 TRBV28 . TGTGCCAGCAGTTTCGTCGGCGGGAGGAGCTACGAGCAGTACTTC CASSFVGGRSYEQYF
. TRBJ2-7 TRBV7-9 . TGTGCCAGCAGCTTGCCGGGACTTACCTACGAGCAGTACTTC CASSLPGLTYEQYF
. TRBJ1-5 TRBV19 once TGTGCCAGTAGTATAGCCCGGGATCAGCCCCAGCATTTT CASSIARDQPQHF
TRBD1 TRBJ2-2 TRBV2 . TGTGCCAGCAGTTCCCAGGGGGCAATAAACACCGGGGAGCTGTTTTTT CASSSQGAINTGELFF
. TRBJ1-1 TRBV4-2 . TGTGCCAGCAGCCAAGATGCCCCCAGGTCTAACACTGAAGCTTTCTTT CASSQDAPRSNTEAFF
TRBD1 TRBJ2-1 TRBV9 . TGTGCCAGCAGCGCACCCGGGACAGGTTACAATGAGCAGTTCTTC CASSAPGTGYNEQFF
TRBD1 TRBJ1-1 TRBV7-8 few TGTGCCAGCAGCTTAGCAGGGGGCTGGAACACTGAAGCTTTCTTT CASSLAGGWNTEAFF
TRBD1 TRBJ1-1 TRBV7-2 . TGTGCCAGCAGCCCGACAGGGGGAAATATGAACACTGAAGCTTTCTTT CASSPTGGNMNTEAFF